The 3 T cell receptor beta chains listed next were all sequenced from one sample in a study of early T cells in non-severe SARS-CoV-2 infection. TCRdb reanalysed the 5' RACE reads using MiXCR and keeps one entry per CDR3 protein. The sample consists of around 67,000 distinct CDR3 sequences, 9.5% to 13% of them appearing once. Sequenced input: whole blood. These receptors were obtained from an adult who was a healthcare worker with PCR-confirmed SARS-CoV-2 infection or an uninfected control (not recorded which).

This clonotype was counted ten times or more. The V gene is TRBV20-1, the J gene TRBJ1-4; TRBD1 aligns across 10 bases. The CDR3 has 15 amino acids. V was pared by 4 bases and J by 5 bases, with 7 bases of the junction left unmatched. Germline CDR1 reads DFQATT; CDR2 reads SNEGSKA (reference sequence). For the CDR3, the DNA is TGCAGTGCTATACGACAGGGGGCATGGAATGAAAAACTGTTTTTT. It yields the protein CSAIRQGAWNEKLFF.

In this sample, this clonotype turned up many times. The chain joins TRBV5-1 to TRBJ1-1, with 7 bases that match TRBD1. The V and J ends lost 2 bases and 0 bases, in that order; junction bases with no gene match: 10. The CDR3 covers 17 residues. Germline V gene lookup returns CDR1 SGHRS and CDR2 YFSETQ. CDR3 amino acids: CASSFFRSGTVNTEAFF. CDR3 DNA sequence: TGCGCCAGCAGCTTTTTTAGATCCGGGACAGTGAACACTGAAGCTTTCTTT.

The chain uses TRBV27 and TRBJ2-2; perhaps TRBD1 as D (5 bases). Trimming stripped 6 bases from V and 8 bases from J, with 13 bases between. The CDR3 runs 13 residues. Germline V gene sequence: CDR1 MNHEY, CDR2 SMNVEV (reference sequence). This chain's CDR3 is CASRDIKGGELFF. DNA for the CDR3: TGTGCCAGCAGGGACATTAAGGGGGGGGAGCTGTTTTTT.